These T cell receptor beta chains were read from a single sample in a study of CXCR3-negative and CXCR3-positive naive CD8 T cells. TCRdb reprocessed the 5' RACE reads, keeping one entry per CDR3 protein, no DNA. The ten top clones account for roughly 1.5%, within a sample of 75,000 to 100,000 distinct CDR3 sequences. Sequencing input: naive CXCR3- CD8+ T cells from blood. Receptors were obtained from a human donor in good health. Some clones in this sample may be carry-over from other donors' samples. The CDR3 runs from the conserved cysteine through the conserved F or W.

j_call | v_call | cdr3_aa
TRBJ2-3 | TRBV6-2/TRBV6-3 | CASSYPRDPSTDTQYF
TRBJ2-7 | TRBV11-2 | CASSRGEYEQYF
TRBJ1-2 | TRBV20-1 | CSARGQGEFGDSYTF
TRBJ2-7 | TRBV12-3/TRBV12-4 | CASNPAGTYEQYF
TRBJ1-2 | TRBV7-9 | CASSVQGDDYGYTF
TRBJ2-1 | TRBV7-9 | CASSNRDRVYNEQFF
TRBJ1-1 | TRBV29-1 | CSAGQTMNTEAFF
TRBJ2-5 | TRBV28 | CASSLQEYQETQYF
TRBJ1-1 | TRBV29-1 | CSGDGDRSTEAFF
TRBJ2-1 | TRBV6-2/TRBV6-3 | CASRKLAGKNEQFF
TRBJ2-2 | TRBV11-2 | CASSPGPSGGDTGELFF
TRBJ1-2 | TRBV7-2 | CASSLGDTGDGYTF
TRBJ1-2 | TRBV3-1 | CASSPRVGSYGYTF
TRBJ2-7 | TRBV5-1 | CASSPDRGLFEQYF
TRBJ2-3 | TRBV5-4 | CASSFWQGTDTQYF
TRBJ1-1 | TRBV7-9 | CASSTGPTRGTEAFF
TRBJ2-3 | TRBV5-1 | CASSWGQGTDTQYF
TRBJ2-7 | TRBV29-1 | CSVEFGRRGARYEQYF
TRBJ1-6 | TRBV7-9 | CASSPSLEEGSPLHF
TRBJ2-2 | TRBV7-3 | CASRATGQNTGELFF
TRBJ2-7 | TRBV5-1 | CASMAGSFSYEQYF
TRBJ2-5 | TRBV20-1 | CSARVMARAQETQYF
TRBJ2-1 | TRBV9 | CASSRLDYNEQFF
TRBJ2-3 | TRBV29-1 | CSVEGGTTDTQYF